This entry concerns a single TCR beta chain. Its antigen is not known. The PCR used 60 Vbeta and 13 Jbeta primers. TCRdb's table, derived via immunoSEQ multiplex PCR, lists solely in-frame clones and lacks some. The specimen's table records tens of thousands of clones. The CDR3 has 14 amino acids. Trimming removed 6 bases from V and 4 bases from J; junction bases left unmatched: 8. Per the germline V gene, CDR1 is LNHDA and CDR2 is SQIVND (reference sequence). This entry comes from a study of cytomegalovirus exposure and HLA in healthy donors. Study details: From HLA-typed donors, an early data release held tens of millions of unique TCRs. Notes on the study in general: V segments that were indistinguishable, TRBV6-2 and TRBV6-3 among them, were omitted from analysis. The majority of CMV-associated TCR beta chains were reported as apparently HLA-restricted in a later analysis.

This chain connects TRBV19 to TRBJ1-1, with TRBD1 identical over 7 bases. Sample: PBMCs. This clonotype was obtained from a man aged 40-49 years in good health and CMV-seronegative. The CDR3 sequence is CASRDRERGTEAFF. In DNA form, the CDR3 reads TGTGCCAGTAGAGACAGGGAAAGAGGCACTGAAGCTTTCTTT.